These 29 T cell receptor beta chains share one sample of origin, sequenced in a study of T cell repertoires in cytomegalovirus infection. For these receptors, no antigen is known. TCRdb re-derived calls from the reads in MiXCR, one entry per CDR3 protein. The sample has 650,000 to 900,000 distinct CDR3 sequences, 32% seen once. The sequences come from cultured CD8+ T cells from PBMCs, collected from culture after CMV antigen stimulation. These TCRs come from a human donor in good health (CMV status not recorded). Some clones in this sample may be carry-over from other donors' samples.

This clonotype was seen a handful of times. The V call is TRBV6-5, the J call TRBJ1-5, with D unclear. Germline CDR1 is MNHEY and CDR2 is SVGAGI. Trimming cost V 5 bases and J 4 bases, with 15 bases left between them. CDR3 length: 15 residues. CDR3 bases: TGTGCCAGCAGTCCCCGGAGTACGGGGAATCAGCCCCAGCATTTT. This gives the protein CASSPRSTGNQPQHF.

This chain connects TRBV7-8 to TRBJ2-7; the match to TRBD1 covers 9 bases. Trimming cost V 5 bases and J 0 bases; bases outside gene matches: 8. The CDR3 totals 16 residues. Germline V lookup: CDR1 SGHVS, CDR2 FQNEAQ. The CDR3 loop reads CASSLDGQGISYEQYF. CDR3 nucleotide sequence: TGTGCCAGCAGCCTAGATGGACAGGGGATCTCCTACGAGCAGTACTTC. Supplemented by reference TRBV7-8 and TRBJ2-7, the full variable domain reads GAGVSQSPRYKVAKRGQDVALRCDPISGHVSLFWYQQALGQGPEFLTYFQNEAQLDKSGLPSDRFFAERPEGSVSTLKIQRTQQEDSAVYLCASSLDGQGISYEQYFGPGTRLTVT.

The chain employs TRBV5-1 and TRBJ2-1; 9 positions match TRBD2. Germline V gene data show CDR1 as SGHRS and CDR2 as YFSETQ. The CDR3 loop spans 16 amino acids. V shed 2 bases and J 7 bases; nucleotides not matched to a gene: 10. The CDR3 DNA is TGCGCCAGCAGCTTTGCGTATCTAGCGGGGATTAATGAGCAGTTCTTC. Protein sequence: CASSFAYLAGINEQFF.

This chain uses TRBV14 with TRBJ1-4, with D possibly being TRBD1 (6 bases). CDR1 is SGHDN, CDR2 FVKESK, per germline. V was clipped by 1 base and J by 8 bases, with 8 bases between them. CDR3 length: 13 amino acids. CDR3 sequence reads: CASSQAGGEKLFF. DNA of the CDR3: TGTGCCAGCAGCCAAGCTGGGGGCGAAAAACTGTTTTTT.

This clonotype appeared a few times. This chain uses TRBV6-2 or TRBV6-3 with TRBJ2-1, with D uncertain. CDR3 length equals 13 residues. The V and J ends lost 6 bases and 7 bases respectively, with 13 bases between them. Germline V gene sequence: CDR1 MNHEY, CDR2 SVGEGT. The CDR3 DNA is TGTGCCAGCAGGATACATCGACCAAATGAGCAGTTCTTC. This translates into CASRIHRPNEQFF.

CDR3 sequence reads: CASSPTGVANTEAFF. CDR3 in DNA: TGTGCCAGCAGCCCCACGGGGGTGGCGAACACTGAAGCTTTCTTT. The chain has TRBV7-2 and TRBJ1-1; a possible D gene is TRBD1 (5 bases). The CDR3 runs to 15 residues. V was shortened by 5 bases and J by 1 base, with 14 bases between the two germline ends. Germline CDR1 is SGHTA and CDR2 is FQGNSA.

On this clonotype itself: A much larger clone lies one base from this, so it may be a read error. The chain couples TRBV12-3 or TRBV12-4 to TRBJ2-3; D gene unclear. The CDR3 spans 16 residues. Trimming took 7 bases from V and 0 from J, leaving 17 bases between them. CDR3 sequence reads: CASISVGLYSTDTQYF. The CDR3 DNA reads as TGTGCCAGCATAAGTGTTGGTTTGTATAGCACAGATACGCAGTATTTT.

This clonotype has a handful of counts. The chain combines TRBV6-1 with TRBJ1-6; no definite D call. Germline CDR1 is MNHNS and CDR2 is SASEGT. The CDR3 runs 15 residues. Trimming pared 7 bases from V and 10 bases from J, leaving 20 bases between. The DNA for the CDR3 is TGTGCCAGCACCTATAACGAGGGCTTCCAATCACCCCTCCACTTT. Translation gives CASTYNEGFQSPLHF.

The rearrangement links TRBV6-1 to TRBJ1-4; perhaps TRBD1 as D (5 bases). From germline, CDR1 is MNHNS and CDR2 SASEGT. Trimming took off 6 bases at V and 5 bases at J, with 16 bases between the two ends. The CDR3 sequence is 15 residues long. CDR3 nucleotides: TGTGCCAGCAGAGAGAACGCGGGGCTAAATGAAAAACTGTTTTTT. It specifies CASRENAGLNEKLFF.

The chain carries TRBV12-3 or TRBV12-4 and TRBJ1-2; D is ambiguous. The CDR3 extends over 11 amino acids. V was clipped by 5 bases and J by 6 bases, with 7 bases between them. The CDR3 here is CASSKVNGYTF. The CDR3, as DNA: TGTGCCAGCAGTAAGGTTAATGGCTACACCTTC.

This clonotype has only a few counts. The rearrangement uses TRBV28 and TRBJ1-2; no clear D. V shed 6 bases and J shed 4 bases, with 15 bases lying between them. The CDR3 runs 14 residues. Germline-derived CDR1 and CDR2 are MDHEN and SYDVKM. The CDR3 sequence: CASSLPGSPYGYTF. The CDR3 DNA reads TGTGCCAGCAGCCTCCCGGGAAGCCCCTATGGCTACACCTTC.

This clonotype has just a few counts. J is TRBJ2-5 and V is TRBV6-5; 7 positions agree with TRBD2. In germline, CDR1 is MNHEY, CDR2 SVGAGI. V dropped 2 bases and J dropped 7; count of bases not matched to a gene: 13. The CDR3 has 16 residues. CDR3 DNA: TGTGCCAGCAGTTACCCGGCCGGAGCGGGGTTTTGGACCCAGTACTTC. Encoded protein: CASSYPAGAGFWTQYF.

This clonotype was seen at least ten times. V usage is TRBV20-1 and J usage is TRBJ1-5; the D gene is possibly TRBD1 (5 bases). Trimming took 4 bases from V and 0 from J, leaving 10 bases between them. Germline V CDR1 and CDR2: DFQATT, SNEGSKA (reference sequence). The CDR3 runs 14 residues. The CDR3 loop reads CSAKTGYSNQPQHF. In DNA, the CDR3 is TGCAGTGCTAAAACAGGCTATAGCAATCAGCCCCAGCATTTT.

Ten or more counts support this clonotype. The J gene is TRBJ1-1, the V gene TRBV7-9; D uncertain. The CDR3 is 15 amino acids. From germline, CDR1 is SEHNR and CDR2 FQNEAQ (reference sequence). V gave up 4 bases and J gave up 0 bases, with 12 bases separating them. For the CDR3, the DNA is TGTGCCAGCAGCTCTCGTGATATACTGAACACTGAAGCTTTCTTT. It is translated as CASSSRDILNTEAFF. The entire variable domain, with the rest obtained from reference TRBV7-9 and TRBJ1-1, is as follows: DTGVSQNPRHKITKRGQNVTFRCDPISEHNRLYWYRQTLGQGPEFLTYFQNEAQLEKSRLLSDRFSAERPKGSFSTLEIQRTEQGDSAMYLCASSSRDILNTEAFFGQGTRLTVV.

This clonotype has just one count. The rearrangement links TRBV10-3 to TRBJ2-7; TRBD1 aligns across 8 bases. The CDR3 is 14 residues long. After removal of 7 bases from V and 5 bases from J, the junction contained 10 bases not matched to a gene. CDR1 and CDR2 (germline): ENHRY, SYGVKD. The chain's CDR3 is CAINEDRGGDEQYF. DNA for the CDR3: TGTGCCATCAATGAAGACAGGGGTGGCGACGAGCAGTACTTC.

This clonotype has a count of ten or more. The V and J genes are TRBV12-3 or TRBV12-4 and TRBJ2-1; D perhaps matches TRBD2 (6 bases). Trimming stripped 3 bases from V and 8 bases from J, with 14 bases between. The CDR3 contains 14 residues. CDR3 bases: TGTGCCAGCAGTTTCGCTCCGGGACTCTATGAGCAGTTCTTC. Its translation: CASSFAPGLYEQFF.

This clonotype was seen at least ten times. The chain has TRBV7-6 and TRBJ2-1; no definite D call. Trimming pared 0 bases from V and 0 bases from J, leaving 9 bases between. Germline loops: CDR1 SGHVS, CDR2 FNYEAQ. This CDR3 contains 16 residues. The CDR3 loop reads CASSLAPPFSYNEQFF. The CDR3 DNA reads TGTGCCAGCAGCTTAGCACCTCCCTTCTCCTACAATGAGCAGTTCTTC.

This clonotype has just a few counts. This chain connects TRBV29-1 to TRBJ1-1, with a tentative D call TRBD1 (5 bases). Trimming removed 2 bases from V and 2 bases from J, with 21 bases in between. The CDR3 sequence is 17 residues long. CDR1 is SQVTM, CDR2 ANQGSEA, per germline. This CDR3 is CSVESQGSIGINTEAFF. In DNA form, the CDR3 reads TGCAGCGTTGAAAGCCAGGGTTCCATAGGGATAAACACTGAAGCTTTCTTT.

To note about this clonotype: The junction departs from the called germline gene at one end, perhaps through a read error. Here the CDR3 reads CASSLEWTSGGAVELFF. Here the CDR3 DNA reads TGTGCTAGCAGCTTAGAATGGACTAGCGGGGGGGCCGTGGAGCTGTTTTTT. The chain recombines TRBV7-7 with TRBJ2-2, with TRBD2 identical over 15 bases. The CDR3 contains 17 residues. The germline V gene has CDR1 SSHAT and CDR2 FNYEAQ (reference sequence).

This clonotype has more than one count but fewer than ten. The rearrangement uses TRBV6-1 and TRBJ1-1; 7 bases line up with TRBD1. J gave up 6 bases and V 8 bases, and 15 bases lay outside the gene matches. Germline V gene data show CDR1 as MNHNS and CDR2 as SASEGT. This CDR3 has 15 amino acids. The CDR3 here is CASYTWGHRGPEAFF. The CDR3, as DNA: TGTGCCAGCTATACTTGGGGGCACAGGGGACCTGAAGCTTTCTTT.

The chain is built from TRBV7-4 and TRBJ2-7; D unclear. Trimming shortened V by 2 bases and J by 3 bases, and 14 bases separated the two germline ends. This CDR3 contains 15 residues. Germline V gene sequence: CDR1 SGHVT, CDR2 SQSDAQ. The CDR3 is CASSLPTSENYEQYF. DNA of the CDR3: TGTGCCAGCAGCTTACCTACCAGCGAAAACTACGAGCAGTACTTC.

This sequence joins TRBV7-9 and TRBJ2-2; 9 positions match TRBD1. V gave up 3 bases and J gave up 2 bases; unmatched junction bases: 7. The germline CDR1 and CDR2 sequences are SEHNR and FQNEAQ (reference sequence). The CDR3 is 17 residues long. The CDR3 loop is CASSFPTGGLNTGELFF. CDR3 coding DNA: TGTGCCAGCAGCTTTCCGACAGGGGGACTTAACACCGGGGAGCTGTTTTTT.

The chain uses TRBV25-1 and TRBJ1-2, with 10 positions matching TRBD1. The CDR3 runs 14 residues. V shed 9 bases, J shed 7 bases, and the junction held 11 bases outside the gene matches. CDR1 is MGHDK, CDR2 SYGVNS, per germline. The CDR3 nucleotides are TGTGCCAGTACTCCGGGACAGGGGACATTTGGCTACACCTTC. Translation gives CASTPGQGTFGYTF.

This chain uses TRBV10-3 with TRBJ2-2, with D hard to call. Germline CDR1 ENHRY, CDR2 SYGVKD. The CDR3 spans 15 residues. V was clipped by 1 base and J by 1 base, with 7 bases between them. CDR3 sequence: CAISEWKGNTGELFF. CDR3 nucleotides: TGTGCCATCAGTGAGTGGAAGGGGAACACCGGGGAGCTGTTTTTT.

This clonotype came up many times. The chain carries TRBV7-8 and TRBJ1-1; a possible D gene is TRBD1 (6 bases). The germline CDR1 and CDR2 sequences are SGHVS and FQNEAQ. The CDR3 runs to 14 residues. Between the trimmed V and J ends, which lost 5 bases and 6 bases, there was a span of 16 bases. The CDR3 reads CASSVVGGRAEAFF. DNA of the CDR3: TGTGCCAGCAGCGTTGTCGGGGGGCGCGCTGAAGCTTTCTTT.

DNA of the CDR3: TGCGCCAGCAGCTTTAGGAGCGGGGGAACCTACAATGAGCAGTTCTTC. As protein: CASSFRSGGTYNEQFF. V gene TRBV4-1 combines with J gene TRBJ2-1; 8 bases align to TRBD2. Germline V gives CDR1 MGHRA, CDR2 YSYEKL. Trimming at V came to 5 bases and at J to 2 bases, leaving 8 bases not matched to a gene. This CDR3 has 16 amino acids.

There are many counts of this clonotype. The CDR3 region has the DNA TGTGCCACCAGCACCGCGGGGGCCCAAGAGACCCAGTACTTC. Protein product: CATSTAGAQETQYF. The chain employs TRBV15 and TRBJ2-5; TRBD2 is a possible D gene (7 bases). There are 14 residues in the CDR3. The V gene lost 4 bases and the J gene lost 1 base, with 10 bases spanning the gap. Germline V gives CDR1 LNHNV, CDR2 YYDKDF (reference sequence).

The J gene is TRBJ2-1, the V gene TRBV29-1, with TRBD2 matching over 10 bases. Trimming cost V 6 bases and J 3 bases; bases outside gene matches: 11. In germline, CDR1 is SQVTM, CDR2 ANQGSEA. The CDR3 consists of 16 residues. The CDR3 coding sequence is TGCAGCGTGTACCCACTAGCGGGGCACGACTACAATGAGCAGTTCTTC. Protein: CSVYPLAGHDYNEQFF.

This rearrangement joins TRBV9 to TRBJ2-1; 11 positions agree with TRBD1. J lost 9 bases, V lost 0 bases, and 8 bases had no gene match. CDR1 is SGDLS, CDR2 YYNGEE, per germline. The CDR3 is made up of 16 amino acids. The CDR3 DNA reads TGTGCCAGCAGCGTAGCTACCGGGACAGGGGGTGTTGAGCAGTTCTTC. Translating gives CASSVATGTGGVEQFF.